The 29 T cell receptor beta chains below were found in one sample sequenced in a study of identical twins. One entry per CDR3 protein results from TCRdb running MiXCR on the 5' RACE reads. The sample has some 500,000 distinct CDR3 sequences, approximately 9.6% seen once. The same specimen was also included in a second study, on yellow fever vaccine responses in identical twins.

The sequenced sample consisted of PBMCs. These receptors came from a woman in her late teens or twenties in good health.

V and J are TRBV10-2 and TRBJ2-2; D tentatively fits TRBD1 or TRBD2 (5 bases each). Trimming left V 5 bases short and J 6 bases short, with 16 bases between. The length of the CDR3 is 15 residues. From germline, CDR1 is WSHSY and CDR2 SAAADI. CDR3 coding DNA: TGCGCCAGCAGTACATACAGAGGGGACCCCGGGGAGCTGTTTTTT. Its protein product is CASSTYRGDPGELFF.

The chain links TRBV11-2 to TRBJ2-3, with 11 positions matching TRBD2. The germline CDR1 and CDR2 sequences are SGHAT and FQNNGV. CDR3 length: 15 amino acids. J was trimmed by 4 bases and V by 5 bases; bases with no gene match: 5. As DNA, the CDR3 is TGTGCCAGCAGCATTAGCGGGAGGGATCCAGATACGCAGTATTTT. It translates to CASSISGRDPDTQYF.

The V call is TRBV9, the J call TRBJ2-3; D not certain. V gave up 3 bases and J gave up 4 bases, with 9 bases separating them. This CDR3 is built from 13 residues. Germline V gives CDR1 SGDLS, CDR2 YYNGEE. This CDR3 reads CASSGYSADTQYF. The CDR3 coding sequence is TGTGCCAGCAGCGGGTACTCAGCAGATACGCAGTATTTT.

The sample holds many counts of this clonotype. The J gene is TRBJ2-7, the V gene TRBV6-1; D perhaps matches TRBD2 (6 bases). Trimming took 8 bases from V and 2 from J, leaving 16 bases between them. CDR3 length: 14 residues. Germline V gene data show CDR1 as MNHNS and CDR2 as SASEGT. CDR3 sequence: CASAPGLRTYEQYF. CDR3 nucleotide sequence: TGTGCCAGCGCGCCGGGACTCCGTACCTACGAGCAGTACTTC.

In its sample, this clonotype was seen a few times. This chain connects TRBV28 to TRBJ1-1, with 7 bases fitting TRBD1. V lost 5 bases and J lost 6; bases outside the gene matches: 12. Germline CDR1 and CDR2: MDHEN and SYDVKM. This CDR3 is 15 amino acids long. The CDR3: CASSPRPTGFPEAFF. CDR3 nucleotide sequence: TGTGCCAGCAGTCCCAGACCGACAGGGTTCCCTGAAGCTTTCTTT. The entire variable domain, with the rest obtained from reference TRBV28 and TRBJ1-1, is as follows: DVKVTQSSRYLVKRTGEKVFLECVQDMDHENMFWYRQDPGLGLRLIYFSYDVKMKEKGDIPEGYSVSREKKERFSLILESASTNQTSMYLCASSPRPTGFPEAFFGQGTRLTVV.

This clonotype was seen a single time. The chain links TRBV4-2 to TRBJ2-7, with TRBD1 identical over 7 bases. The CDR3 is made up of 14 amino acids. Germline V gene lookup returns CDR1 LGHNA and CDR2 YNFKEQ. V shed 3 bases and J 1 base; nucleotides not matched to a gene: 3. CDR3 sequence (DNA): TGTGCCAGCAGCCACGGCAGGGGGTCCTACGAGCAGTACTTC. Amino acid sequence: CASSHGRGSYEQYF.

In this sample, this clonotype turned up a few times. The J gene is TRBJ2-7, the V gene TRBV10-2; TRBD2 might be the D (5 bases). Germline loops: CDR1 WSHSY, CDR2 SAAADI. The CDR3 is 13 amino acids. Trimming removed 5 bases from V and 3 bases from J, with 11 bases in between. The CDR3 DNA follows: TGCGCCAGCAGTACGGGGATCGTCTACGAGCAGTACTTC. Amino acids: CASSTGIVYEQYF.

The CDR3 protein is CASSDLRGLAFNEQFF. In nucleotides, the CDR3 is TGTGCCAGCAGTGACCTCCGCGGACTAGCGTTCAATGAGCAGTTCTTC. The chain joins TRBV6-1 to TRBJ2-1, with TRBD2 matching 9 bases. This CDR3 contains 16 residues. Germline V CDR1 and CDR2: MNHNS, SASEGT. V shed 3 bases and J 6 bases; nucleotides not matched to a gene: 9.

This clonotype was detected only a few times. The chain has TRBV12-3 or TRBV12-4 and TRBJ2-7; D possibly matches TRBD1 or TRBD2 (5 bases each). Trimming left V 6 bases short and J 5 bases short, with 23 bases between. The CDR3 contains 16 residues. CDR3 coding DNA: TGTGCCAGCAGCCTGGCCCCCGGACGGGACCCTCACGAGCAGTACTTC. Encoded protein: CASSLAPGRDPHEQYF.

This clonotype came up a few times. This chain connects TRBV6-2 or TRBV6-3 to TRBJ1-5; no definite D call. CDR1 MNHEY and CDR2 SVGEGT come from the germline V gene. The V gene lost 2 bases and the J gene lost 0 bases, with 8 bases spanning the gap. The CDR3 has 15 residues. In nucleotides, the CDR3 is TGTGCCAGCAGTTACCGGTCGCCTAGCAATCAGCCCCAGCATTTT. Amino acids: CASSYRSPSNQPQHF.

This chain connects TRBV5-1 to TRBJ1-1, with TRBD1 matching over 7 bases. The ends lost 1 base at V and 4 bases at J; junction bases unmatched: 1. The CDR3 extends over 13 amino acids. The V gene's germline CDR1 is SGHRS and CDR2 YFSETQ. This CDR3 reads CASSLRGPTEAFF. The CDR3 DNA sequence: TGCGCCAGCAGCTTGAGGGGGCCCACTGAAGCTTTCTTT.

Many counts were recorded for this clonotype. This chain joins TRBV12-3 or TRBV12-4 and TRBJ1-1, with 7 bases aligning to TRBD1. The trim removed 5 bases at V and 0 bases at J, leaving 6 bases unmatched. This CDR3 is built from 15 residues. The CDR3 region is CASSTGQNMNTEAFF. The DNA for the CDR3 is TGTGCCAGCAGTACGGGACAGAACATGAACACTGAAGCTTTCTTT.

This clonotype was seen at least ten times. The chain recombines TRBV7-8 with TRBJ2-7, with D possibly matching TRBD2 (8 bases). The germline V gene encodes CDR1 SGHVS and CDR2 FQNEAQ. V lost 5 bases and J lost 0, with 17 bases in between. This CDR3 spans 16 amino acids. In DNA, the CDR3 is TGTGCCAGCAGCGAAATTAGCGGGACAGACTCCTACGAGCAGTACTTC. As protein: CASSEISGTDSYEQYF.

The chain joins TRBV29-1 to TRBJ2-5; D is possibly TRBD2 (6 bases). V lost 6 bases and J lost 9, with 17 bases in between. Germline CDR1 is SQVTM and CDR2 is ANQGSEA. CDR3 size: 12 residues. The DNA of the CDR3 is TGCAGCGTAATAGGTAGCGGTGCGTCCCAGTACTTC. It encodes CSVIGSGASQYF.

As for this clonotype: One junction end disagrees with the germline gene, perhaps due to a read error. This chain links TRBV27 with TRBJ2-1; 7 bases are a match to TRBD2. CDR1 MNHEY and CDR2 SMNVEV come from the germline V gene (reference sequence). CDR3 length: 16 amino acids. CDR3 DNA sequence: TGTGCCACCAGTAATAGTACGTGGCGGGAGAAGGATGAGCAGTTCTTC. Translating it yields CATSNSTWREKDEQFF.

The sample holds a few counts of this clonotype. V usage is TRBV24-1 and J usage is TRBJ1-2; D is undetermined. Germline loops: CDR1 KGHDR, CDR2 SFDVKD. V shed 0 bases and J shed 7 bases, with 8 bases lying between them. The CDR3 is made up of 13 amino acids. In nucleotides, the CDR3 is TGTGCCACCAGTGATTTGCCGGGAGGTGGCTACACCTTC. Its translation: CATSDLPGGGYTF.

Many counts were recorded for this clonotype. This sequence joins TRBV12-3 or TRBV12-4 and TRBJ2-3; 11 bases match TRBD2. The CDR3 sequence is 16 residues long. The V and J ends lost 4 bases and 8 bases, in that order; junction bases with no gene match: 11. CDR3 in DNA: TGTGCCAGCAGTTCATCGACTAGCGGGGCGACGGGTACGCAGTATTTT. Encoded protein: CASSSSTSGATGTQYF.

Many counts were recorded for this clonotype. This chain uses TRBV4-1 with TRBJ2-2, with a weak D call TRBD1 (5 bases). Trimming took off 4 bases at V and 7 bases at J, with 10 bases between the two ends. The CDR3 consists of 13 residues. Germline V gene sequence: CDR1 MGHRA, CDR2 YSYEKL. CDR3 sequence: CASSPPGFGELFF. In DNA form, the CDR3 reads TGCGCCAGCAGCCCACCAGGGTTCGGGGAGCTGTTTTTT.

This clonotype has a handful of counts. The rearrangement uses TRBV7-9 and TRBJ1-1, with 10 bases that match TRBD1. Germline values: CDR1 SEHNR, CDR2 FQNEAQ (reference sequence). The CDR3 totals 14 residues. The V gene end was trimmed by 4 bases and the J gene end by 5 bases; junction bases not matched to a gene: 4. The CDR3 protein is CASSSRTGGTEAFF. In nucleotides, the CDR3 is TGTGCCAGCAGCTCCCGGACAGGGGGTACTGAAGCTTTCTTT.

This clonotype was recorded many times. The chain is built from TRBV12-3 or TRBV12-4 and TRBJ2-7, with D possibly being TRBD1 (5 bases). V dropped 5 bases and J dropped 4 bases, with 9 bases sitting between them. The CDR3 consists of 12 residues. The CDR3 is CASSPGWYEQYF. The CDR3 DNA sequence: TGTGCCAGCAGTCCAGGGTGGTACGAGCAGTACTTC.

V and J are TRBV4-1 and TRBJ2-7; D not resolved. This CDR3 is 14 amino acids long. V shed 0 bases and J shed 5 bases, with 11 bases lying between them. CDR1 is MGHRA and CDR2 is YSYEKL in the germline V gene. The DNA of the CDR3 is TGCGCCAGCAGCCAAGAAGCAAGGGCGGACGAGCAGTACTTC. This codes for CASSQEARADEQYF.

V gene TRBV7-6 combines with J gene TRBJ2-3; the D is unclear. Trimming removed 1 base at V and 0 bases at J, with 8 bases between. The CDR3 is made up of 15 amino acids. Per the germline V gene, CDR1 is SGHVS and CDR2 is FNYEAQ. The CDR3 DNA sequence: TGTGCCAGCAGCTTAGTTACACCTAGCACAGATACGCAGTATTTT. Its translation is CASSLVTPSTDTQYF.

Concerning this clonotype: A much larger clone lies a single base off, so this may be a read error. Since the CDR3 does not end with the conserved phenylalanine or tryptophan, this likely comes from a read error. This CDR3 reads CSAMSPNSYEQYL. CDR3 sequence (DNA): TGCAGTGCTATGTCCCCGAACTCCTACGAGCAGTACTTA. This chain joins TRBV20-1 and TRBJ2-7; no definite D call. Germline assignment: CDR1 DFQATT and CDR2 SNEGSKA (reference sequence). Trimming pared 4 bases from V and 0 bases from J, leaving 10 bases between. CDR3 size: 13 residues.

This clonotype occurred a few times. The J gene is TRBJ2-4, the V gene TRBV21-1. TRBV21-1 is annotated as a pseudogene. The CDR3 covers 17 residues. CDR3 loop: CASSKRGDFVAKNIQYF. The CDR3 DNA reads as TGTGCCAGCAGCAAACGCGGGGATTTCGTAGCCAAAAACATTCAGTACTTC.

The chain carries TRBV3-1 and TRBJ2-1; maybe TRBD2 (6 bases). With 4 bases removed from V and 9 bases from J, the gap between germline ends came to 19 bases. The CDR3 extends over 15 amino acids. Looked up from germline, CDR1 is LGHDT and CDR2 is YNNKEL (reference sequence). In DNA, the CDR3 is TGTGCCAGCAGCCTTCAGGGTGGGGGGTTTACTGAGCAGTTCTTC. This gives the protein CASSLQGGGFTEQFF.

The genes are TRBV7-8 and TRBJ2-5, with D possibly being TRBD1 (6 bases). The CDR3 loop spans 13 amino acids. V was trimmed by 6 bases and J by 3 bases, leaving 11 bases between them. Germline assignment: CDR1 SGHVS and CDR2 FQNEAQ. The CDR3 sequence: CASRRTVEETQYF. As DNA, the CDR3 is TGTGCCAGCAGGCGGACAGTCGAAGAGACCCAGTACTTC.

This clonotype was recorded at least ten times. The chain links TRBV7-9 to TRBJ1-1; D unresolved. Germline V gene lookup returns CDR1 SEHNR and CDR2 FQNEAQ (reference sequence). This CDR3 spans 14 amino acids. Trimming removed 1 base from V and 4 bases from J, with 10 bases in between. CDR3 nucleotides: TGTGCCAGCAGCTTAGATCCCCTGAGCACTGAAGCTTTCTTT. It codes for CASSLDPLSTEAFF.

The table lists this clonotype with a few counts. This chain uses TRBV25-1 with TRBJ2-7; 8 nucleotides match TRBD1. The germline CDR1 and CDR2 sequences are MGHDK and SYGVNS. The CDR3 totals 16 residues. V gave up 3 bases and J gave up 3 bases; unmatched junction bases: 10. The CDR3 spells CASSDSPDRVVYEQYF. CDR3 bases: TGTGCCAGCAGTGATTCTCCGGACAGGGTAGTCTACGAGCAGTACTTC.

J is TRBJ2-1 and V is TRBV10-2; D remains ambiguous. V gave up 9 bases and J gave up 3 bases, with 12 bases separating them. CDR1 is WSHSY, CDR2 SAAADI, per germline. The CDR3 covers 13 residues. The CDR3 DNA is TGCGCCAGTAAGGACCGAGGCTACAATGAGCAGTTCTTC. Translated, it gives CASKDRGYNEQFF.